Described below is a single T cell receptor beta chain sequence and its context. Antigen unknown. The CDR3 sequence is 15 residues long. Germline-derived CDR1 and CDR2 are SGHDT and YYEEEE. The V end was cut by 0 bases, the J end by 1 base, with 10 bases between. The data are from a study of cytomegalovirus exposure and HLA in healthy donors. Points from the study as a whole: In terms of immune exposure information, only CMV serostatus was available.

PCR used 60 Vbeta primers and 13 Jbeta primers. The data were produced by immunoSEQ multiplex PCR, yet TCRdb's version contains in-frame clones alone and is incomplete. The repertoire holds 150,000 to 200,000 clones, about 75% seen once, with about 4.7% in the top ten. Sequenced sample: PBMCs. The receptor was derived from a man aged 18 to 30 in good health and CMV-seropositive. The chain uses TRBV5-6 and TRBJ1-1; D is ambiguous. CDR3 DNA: TGTGCCAGCAGCTTGGTTTCACTAGGGAACACTGAAGCTTTCTTT. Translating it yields CASSLVSLGNTEAFF.